A selection of T cell receptor beta chains follows, all from one sample in a study of CD4 and CD8 cells across lung adenocarcinoma regions. TCRdb itself ran the PCR reads through MiXCR, one entry per CDR3 protein. The sample consists of 3,000 to 4,000 distinct CDR3 sequences, 65% of them appearing once. Sequenced: CD8+ T cells from the margin of a lung tumor. The origin of the receptors is a female donor with lung adenocarcinoma. The CD4 and CD8 labels of this study may be unreliable. CDR3s include the opening cysteine and the closing phenylalanine or tryptophan. The D gene is left open where the match is weak. Expanded clones get a size class; other rows say once, few or many, or leave the size out.

j_gene,d_gene,v_gene,abundance,CDR3aa,CDR3nt
TRBJ1-2,.,TRBV10-1,medium-sized,CASSDSRSRGYTF,TGCGCCAGCAGTGATAGTAGGAGCCGTGGCTACACCTTC
TRBJ1-2,.,TRBV20-1,.,CSARGVAGAGGYTF,TGCAGTGCTAGAGGAGTGGCCGGGGCGGGGGGCTACACCTTC
TRBJ2-1,TRBD2,TRBV6-1,.,CASILTSGNEQFF,TGTGCCAGCATCCTGACTAGCGGGAATGAGCAGTTCTTC
TRBJ1-1,.,TRBV7-8,.,CASSYIQGKAFF,TGTGCCAGCAGCTACATCCAGGGTAAAGCTTTCTTT
TRBJ2-7,TRBD1,TRBV6-1,.,CASSTRDRSYEQYF,TGTGCCAGCAGTACCCGGGACAGGTCCTACGAGCAGTACTTC
TRBJ2-7,TRBD2,TRBV6-1,.,CASTGRDRRLAGFVYEQYF,TGTGCCAGCACCGGCAGGGACAGACGACTAGCGGGGTTCGTCTACGAGCAGTACTTC
TRBJ2-1,.,TRBV6-1,.,CASSRKQGGEVGEQFF,TGTGCCAGCAGTCGTAAACAGGGAGGGGAGGTTGGAGAGCAGTTCTTC
TRBJ2-1,.,TRBV5-1,.,CASSTRAGPYNEQFF,TGCGCCAGCAGCACGCGGGCGGGGCCCTACAATGAGCAGTTCTTC
TRBJ1-1,.,TRBV7-6,.,CASSLISVGENTEAFF,TGTGCCAGCAGCTTAATCTCTGTAGGAGAGAACACTGAAGCTTTCTTT
TRBJ1-4,.,TRBV6-1,.,CASSEGLSNEKLFF,TGTGCCAGCAGTGAAGGTCTTTCTAATGAAAAACTGTTTTTT
TRBJ2-1,TRBD1,TRBV7-2,.,CASSNDRGRTYNEQFF,TGTGCCAGCAGCAACGACAGGGGGCGTACTTACAATGAGCAGTTCTTC
TRBJ2-5,.,TRBV7-2,.,CASSLERQTQYF,TGTGCCAGCAGCTTAGAGCGGCAGACCCAGTACTTC
TRBJ2-5,TRBD2,TRBV4-1,.,CARGHAAGGQETQYF,TGCGCCAGGGGCCACGCGGCGGGGGGCCAAGAGACCCAGTACTTC
TRBJ2-3,TRBD2,TRBV6-1,.,CASSRRLAGDTQYF,TGTGCCAGCAGCCGCCGACTAGCGGGGGATACGCAGTATTTT
TRBJ2-1,.,TRBV6-1,few,CASTRGGAGSGEQFF,TGTGCCAGCACGAGGGGGGGCGCGGGGAGTGGTGAGCAGTTCTTC
TRBJ1-6,.,TRBV6-1,medium-sized,CASSEATRGSPLHF,TGTGCCAGCAGTGAAGCGACGAGGGGATCACCCCTCCACTTT
TRBJ2-1,.,TRBV9,.,CVSSVGHGNSYNEQFF,TGTGTCAGCAGCGTAGGTCACGGGAACTCCTACAATGAGCAGTTCTTC
TRBJ1-1,.,TRBV27,.,CASSLNRYTEAFF,TGTGCCAGCAGTTTAAACAGGTACACTGAAGCTTTCTTT
TRBJ1-2,.,TRBV6-5,.,CASSYSSWSGYTF,TGTGCCAGCAGTTACTCGAGTTGGAGTGGCTACACCTTC
TRBJ2-3,.,TRBV6-4,large,CASPFLSTDTQYF,TGTGCCAGCCCTTTTCTTAGCACAGATACGCAGTATTTT
TRBJ2-5,.,TRBV7-2,large,CASSQRQTQYF,TGTGCCAGCAGCCAACGGCAGACCCAGTACTTC
TRBJ2-7,.,TRBV6-5,.,CASSSDYEQYF,TGTGCCAGCAGTTCCGACTACGAGCAGTACTTC
TRBJ2-6,.,TRBV6-1,.,CASSPFDSSGANVLTF,TGTGCCAGCAGTCCTTTTGACAGCTCTGGGGCCAACGTCCTGACTTTC
TRBJ2-3,TRBD2,TRBV7-2,large,CASSPGLANTDTQYF,TGTGCCAGCAGCCCGGGACTAGCGAACACAGATACGCAGTATTTT
TRBJ2-1,TRBD2,TRBV5-1,.,CASTSAGEGYNEQFF,TGCGCCAGCACCTCAGCGGGAGAGGGGTACAATGAGCAGTTCTTC
TRBJ2-7,.,TRBV7-2,.,CASSLVLAREQYF,TGTGCCAGCAGCTTAGTTCTAGCCCGCGAGCAGTACTTC
TRBJ2-4,.,TRBV7-2,.,CASSLGLARNIQYF,TGTGCCAGCAGCTTAGGTCTAGCGAGAAACATTCAGTACTTC
TRBJ1-2,.,TRBV6-1,few,CASTSGGTANYGYTF,TGTGCCAGCACCTCTGGAGGGACGGCGAACTATGGCTACACCTTC
TRBJ2-1,TRBD2,TRBV6-1,large,CASHQVLAGGGNEQFF,TGTGCCAGCCACCAGGTTCTAGCGGGAGGGGGCAATGAGCAGTTCTTC
TRBJ2-7,.,TRBV11-3,.,CASSLGRGSYEQYF,TGTGCCAGCAGCTTAGGGCGCGGATCCTACGAGCAGTACTTC
TRBJ2-5,.,TRBV7-7,few,CASSLLAGSETQYF,TGTGCTAGCAGCTTACTTGCGGGGTCAGAGACCCAGTACTTC
TRBJ2-1,TRBD2,TRBV6-1,.,CASRGTTPRSYNEQFF,TGTGCCAGCAGAGGGACTACTCCACGCTCCTACAATGAGCAGTTCTTC
TRBJ1-1,TRBD1,TRBV29-1,.,CSVEKRQGARNTEAFF,TGCAGCGTTGAAAAAAGGCAGGGGGCTAGGAACACTGAAGCTTTCTTT
TRBJ2-6,TRBD1,TRBV28,once,CASSLPRTGGGSGANVLTF,TGTGCCAGCAGTTTACCAAGGACAGGAGGAGGCTCTGGGGCCAACGTCCTGACTTTC
TRBJ2-1,TRBD2,TRBV11-2,.,CASSRTGTSGDQFF,TGTGCCAGCAGCCGCACCGGGACTAGCGGGGATCAGTTCTTC
TRBJ2-1,.,TRBV7-2,.,CASSFEWVYNEQFF,TGTGCCAGCAGTTTCGAATGGGTGTACAATGAGCAGTTCTTC
TRBJ2-5,TRBD2,TRBV10-3,.,CAGGDGGRDPETQYF,TGTGCCGGGGGGGACGGGGGACGGGACCCAGAGACGCAGTATTTC
TRBJ1-5,TRBD1,TRBV6-1,.,CASTLDRVNQPQHF,TGTGCCAGCACTCTAGACAGGGTCAACCAGCCCCAGCATTTT
TRBJ2-1,.,TRBV6-1,hyperexpanded,CASSEGAGSYNEQFF,TGTGCCAGCAGTGAAGGGGCAGGGAGCTACAATGAGCAGTTCTTC
TRBJ2-5,.,TRBV6-1,.,CASSEGLSPETQYF,TGTGCCAGCAGTGAAGGGCTCAGCCCAGAGACCCAGTACTTC
TRBJ1-6,TRBD1,TRBV6-5,large,CASSYSPDRGGNSPLHF,TGTGCCAGCAGTTACTCACCCGACAGGGGAGGTAATTCACCCCTCCACTTT
TRBJ2-1,TRBD2,TRBV6-4,.,CASSATSGGYNEQFF,TGTGCCAGCAGTGCTACTAGCGGGGGGTACAATGAGCAGTTCTTC
TRBJ2-3,TRBD2,TRBV7-2,few,CASSWGGSTDTQYF,TGTGCCAGCAGCTGGGGGGGATCCACAGATACGCAGTATTTT
TRBJ2-7,TRBD2,TRBV4-1,.,CASSQRLAPGLKPYEQYF,TGCGCCAGCAGCCAACGTTTAGCTCCGGGACTAAAACCCTACGAGCAGTACTTC
TRBJ2-1,.,TRBV6-1,.,CASSDPSGTSYNEQFF,TGTGCCAGCAGTGATCCATCGGGGACCTCCTACAATGAGCAGTTCTTC
TRBJ2-1,.,TRBV6-5,.,CASSYRGWNEQFF,TGTGCCAGCAGTTACCGTGGGTGGAATGAGCAGTTCTTC
TRBJ1-2,.,TRBV12-3/TRBV12-4,.,CASRGASGGYTF,TGTGCCAGCAGGGGAGCCTCCGGAGGCTACACCTTC